This TCR beta chain emerged from a study of T cell repertoires in cytomegalovirus infection. Study information: Based on public TCR beta signatures, there were indications of CMV infection and of a matching HLA type.

V lost 1 base, J lost 1 base, and 4 bases lay in between. Germline loops: CDR1 SGHTA, CDR2 FQGNSA. The CDR3 has 13 amino acids. This clonotype is judged medium-sized. Via MiXCR, TCRdb re-called the reads, giving one row per CDR3 protein. This sample has some 220,000 distinct CDR3 sequences, with roughly an eighth found just once. This TCR was recovered from a human donor in good health (CMV status not recorded). Some clones in this sample may be carry-over from other donors' samples. This chain joins TRBV7-2 and TRBJ1-1; D unclear. The source material was PBMCs. This chain's CDR3 is CASSLGQNTEAFF. The CDR3 nucleotides are TGTGCCAGCAGCTTAGGGCAGAACACTGAAGCTTTCTTT.